The source of this T cell receptor (beta chain) is a study of blood T cell repertoires in COVID-19. Whole-study context: The United States, Italy and Spain supplied acute and convalescent COVID-19 samples. In each case, the material was cDNA or gDNA derived from T cells, B-cell-depleted T cells, or PBMCs.

CDR3 length equals 16 residues. The germline CDR1 and CDR2 sequences are SGDLS and YYNGEE. With V trimmed by 3 bases and J by 2 bases, 11 bases remained unmatched. Study processing details: Estimated nucleated cell counts came from reference gene primer amplification. The data were produced by immunoSEQ multiplex PCR, yet TCRdb's version contains in-frame clones alone and is incomplete. V, J and clone size are those of that table, while D and trimming were read from the DNA. The sample consists of about 220,000 clones, approximately 80% of them appearing once. Sequenced sample: peripheral blood. This rearrangement joins TRBV9 to TRBJ2-7, with TRBD1 matching over 7 bases. The sequence was obtained from a man aged 25-45 years with active or convalescent COVID-19. The chain's CDR3 is CASSARPGTVPYEQYF. The CDR3 DNA reads as TGTGCCAGCAGCGCACGTCCCGGGACAGTTCCCTACGAGCAGTACTTC.